The 28 T cell receptor beta chains below all came from one sample that was sequenced in a study of cytomegalovirus exposure and HLA in healthy donors. The PCR had 60 Vbeta and 13 Jbeta primers. The table came from immunoSEQ multiplex PCR; TCRdb's copy has only in-frame clones and leaves some out. The table shows 90,000 to 120,000 clones, with roughly 72% occurring only once. The sample taken for sequencing was PBMCs. The receptors were sampled from a young man in good health and CMV-seronegative.

The chain carries TRBV11-2 and TRBJ2-3; unclear D gene. This CDR3 region has 17 residues. The germline V gene encodes CDR1 SGHAT and CDR2 FQNNGV. Trimming removed 5 bases from V and 0 bases from J, with 18 bases in between. CDR3 residues: CASSPGILASSTDTQYF. In DNA, the CDR3 is TGTGCCAGCAGCCCCGGAATTTTAGCTTCTAGCACAGATACGCAGTATTTT.

The rearrangement links TRBV19 to TRBJ2-3; D not certain. The CDR3 loop spans 14 amino acids. Per germline, CDR1 LNHDA and CDR2 SQIVND (reference sequence). Deletions cut 6 bases from V and 6 bases from J, with 16 bases between. The CDR3 nucleotides are TGTGCCAGTAGCCTGAGCGAGGCGTCCGATACGCAGTATTTT. This translates into CASSLSEASDTQYF. The complete variable domain, with remaining parts taken from reference TRBV19 and TRBJ2-3, reads DGGITQSPKYLFRKEGQNVTLSCEQNLNHDAMYWYRQDPGQGLRLIYYSQIVNDFQKGDIAEGYSVSREKKESFPLTVTSAQKNPTAFYLCASSLSEASDTQYFGPGTRLTVL.

The chain uses TRBV18 and TRBJ2-7, with 9 bases aligning to TRBD1. V lost 3 bases, J lost 4 bases, and 16 bases stayed unmatched. The germline CDR1 and CDR2 sequences are KGHSH and LQKENI. This CDR3 has 18 residues. As DNA, the CDR3 is TGTGCCAGCTCACCTCAACCGTTGGGACAGGGTAATGTTTACGAGCAGTACTTC. Translated, it gives CASSPQPLGQGNVYEQYF.

This clone was recorded once. The chain joins TRBV30 to TRBJ2-7, with 11 bases identical to TRBD1. V was pared by 3 bases and J by 2 bases, with 6 bases of the junction left unmatched. This CDR3 has 15 residues. CDR1 and CDR2 from the germline V gene are GTSNPN and SVGIG (reference sequence). The CDR3 sequence: CAWRAGTGGPYEQYF. The CDR3, as DNA: TGTGCCTGGAGAGCCGGGACAGGGGGACCCTACGAGCAGTACTTC.

J is TRBJ2-3 and V is TRBV7-6; D is uncertain. Per germline, CDR1 SGHVS and CDR2 FNYEAQ. Trimming removed 5 bases at V and 7 bases at J, with 13 bases between. This CDR3 has 13 amino acids. The chain's CDR3 is CASSPKEVNTQYF. The CDR3, as DNA: TGTGCCAGCAGCCCCAAAGAGGTCAATACGCAGTATTTT.

The V call is TRBV18, the J call TRBJ2-3; 9 nucleotides line up with TRBD1. With V trimmed by 4 bases and J by 4 bases, 3 bases remained unmatched. The length of the CDR3 is 14 residues. Germline V gene data show CDR1 as KGHSH and CDR2 as LQKENI. CDR3 region: CASSLGQGSDTQYF. For the CDR3, the DNA is TGTGCCAGCTCACTTGGACAGGGGTCAGATACGCAGTATTTT.

V gene TRBV6-1 combines with J gene TRBJ1-2; a possible D gene is TRBD1 (6 bases). From germline, CDR1 is MNHNS and CDR2 SASEGT. This CDR3 region has 16 residues. V was trimmed by 2 bases and J by 2 bases, leaving 15 bases between them. The CDR3 DNA reads as TGTGCCAGCAGTGAAACCCTTAGGACAGAGAACTATGGCTACACCTTC. Translated, it gives CASSETLRTENYGYTF.

The chain uses TRBV13 and TRBJ2-7; 8 bases fit TRBD1. The CDR3 is made up of 14 amino acids. V shed 5 bases and J 2 bases; nucleotides not matched to a gene: 5. Per germline, CDR1 PRHDT and CDR2 FYEKMQ (reference sequence). The CDR3 nucleotides read TGTGCCAGCAGCCTCCGACAGGGGACCTACGAGCAGTACTTC. The encoded protein is CASSLRQGTYEQYF. Drawing the rest from reference TRBV13 and TRBJ2-7, the complete variable domain is AAGVIQSPRHLIKEKRETATLKCYPIPRHDTVYWYQQGPGQDPQFLISFYEKMQSDKGSIPDRFSAQQFSDYHSELNMSSLELGDSALYFCASSLRQGTYEQYFGPGTRLTVT.

This rearrangement joins TRBV18 to TRBJ2-3; 7 bases fit TRBD1. Germline values: CDR1 KGHSH, CDR2 LQKENI. Germline trimming cut 6 bases from V and 4 bases from J; bases unmatched to any gene: 7. The CDR3 extends over 14 amino acids. In nucleotides, the CDR3 is TGTGCCAGCTCGAACAACAGGGGAGCAGATACGCAGTATTTT. Translated: CASSNNRGADTQYF.

This chain connects TRBV2 to TRBJ2-7, with 7 bases that match TRBD2. The V gene's germline CDR1 is SNHLY and CDR2 FYNNEI. The CDR3 has 14 amino acids. V shed 6 bases and J 6 bases; nucleotides not matched to a gene: 11. CDR3 in DNA: TGTGCCAGCAGCCGGGACTACGGGTCGATCGAGCAGTACTTC. Its protein is CASSRDYGSIEQYF.

The chain links TRBV7-8 to TRBJ1-4; 9 nucleotides align to TRBD1. Germline V lookup: CDR1 SGHVS, CDR2 FQNEAQ. The CDR3 consists of 15 residues. Trimming removed 6 bases from V and 3 bases from J; junction bases left unmatched: 5. In DNA form, the CDR3 reads TGTGCCAGCAGTACTACAGGGGGCCCTAATGAAAAACTGTTTTTT. It translates to CASSTTGGPNEKLFF.

The chain couples TRBV4-1 to TRBJ2-7; 11 nucleotides agree with TRBD1. V dropped 4 bases and J dropped 7; count of bases not matched to a gene: 3. The CDR3 consists of 13 residues. In germline, CDR1 is MGHRA, CDR2 YSYEKL. CDR3 sequence: CASSLDRGLEQYF. CDR3 bases: TGCGCCAGCAGCCTGGACAGGGGGCTTGAGCAGTACTTC.

The chain has TRBV5-1 and TRBJ1-1, with 10 bases aligning to TRBD1. J lost 4 bases, V lost 3 bases, and 12 bases had no gene match. The CDR3 is 17 residues long. From germline, CDR1 is SGHRS and CDR2 YFSETQ. The CDR3 DNA follows: TGCGCCAGCAGCTCCGACAGGGGGCCCTCCCAAGGCACTGAAGCTTTCTTT. Its translation is CASSSDRGPSQGTEAFF.

Concerning this clone: One junction end does not reproduce the germline sequence, and a read error may be involved. The sample carries other DNA sequences with the same CDR3. This sequence joins TRBV4-1 and TRBJ1-6; weak D call: TRBD1 (6 bases). CDR1 and CDR2 from the germline V gene are MGHRA and YSYEKL. The CDR3 spans 15 residues. The CDR3 nucleotides are TGCGCCAGCAGCCCAAGCACAGGGATTAATTCGCCCCTCCACTTT. This translates into CASSPSTGINSPLHF.

The chain couples TRBV7-3 to TRBJ2-3; TRBD1 is a possible D gene (6 bases). Between the trimmed V and J ends, which lost 5 bases and 1 base, there was a span of 10 bases. CDR1 is SGHTA, CDR2 FQGTGA, per germline. This CDR3 spans 14 amino acids. CDR3 in DNA: TGTGCCAGCAGCCTAGGACAGCGCACAGATACGCAGTATTTT. This codes for CASSLGQRTDTQYF.

The chain is built from TRBV28 and TRBJ2-5; 11 bases fit TRBD2. With the DNA end fitting TRBJ2-7 better, the J assignment may be wrong. Germline V gene data show CDR1 as MDHEN and CDR2 as SYDVKM. This CDR3 is built from 16 residues. CDR3 nucleotide sequence: TGTGCCAGCAGCCCGACCGGGACTAGCGGTCTCTACGAGCAGTACTTC. Protein sequence: CASSPTGTSGLYEQYF.

The V gene is TRBV19, the J gene TRBJ2-2, with TRBD1 as a possible D gene (5 bases). Trimming removed 6 bases from V and 5 bases from J, with 13 bases in between. The CDR3 is 14 amino acids. CDR1 LNHDA and CDR2 SQIVND come from the germline V gene (reference sequence). CDR3 sequence reads: CASSQGRLTGELFF. CDR3 in DNA: TGTGCCAGTAGCCAGGGAAGGTTAACCGGGGAGCTGTTTTTT.

V is TRBV29-1 and J is TRBJ2-5; 9 nucleotides align to TRBD1. CDR3 length: 11 amino acids. From germline, CDR1 is SQVTM and CDR2 ANQGSEA. V was pared by 7 bases and J by 11 bases, with 8 bases of the junction left unmatched. In DNA form, the CDR3 reads TGCAGCGCAGGGACAGGGAGAGAGCAGTACTTC. The encoded protein is CSAGTGREQYF.

J is TRBJ2-1 and V is TRBV9, with 10 bases that match TRBD2. Germline lookup yields CDR1 SGDLS and CDR2 YYNGEE. The CDR3 runs 15 residues. With V trimmed by 0 bases and J by 4 bases, 1 base remained unmatched. CDR3 protein: CASSVAGLAYNEQFF. The CDR3 nucleotides read TGTGCCAGCAGCGTAGCGGGACTAGCGTACAATGAGCAGTTCTTC.

This chain connects TRBV6-5 to TRBJ2-7; perhaps TRBD1 as D (6 bases). There are 13 residues in the CDR3. The V gene lost 7 bases and the J gene lost 2 bases, with 12 bases spanning the gap. Looked up from germline, CDR1 is MNHEY and CDR2 is SVGAGI. CDR3 sequence: CASKSNRAYEQYF. The CDR3 nucleotides read TGTGCCAGCAAATCTAACAGGGCCTACGAGCAGTACTTC.

V usage is TRBV19 and J usage is TRBJ1-2, with 7 bases lining up with TRBD1. The CDR3 sequence is 14 residues long. Trimming took 6 bases from V and 2 from J; bases not matched to a gene: 6. CDR1 and CDR2 (germline): LNHDA, SQIVND (reference sequence). The CDR3 nucleotides read TGTGCCAGTAGGCCGGGACAGTCAAACTATGGCTACACCTTC. Residues: CASRPGQSNYGYTF.

This clone has just one count. This rearrangement joins TRBV28 to TRBJ2-7; D not certain. Trimming pared 9 bases from V and 2 bases from J, leaving 11 bases between. The CDR3 is made up of 12 amino acids. Germline V gene sequence: CDR1 MDHEN, CDR2 SYDVKM. The CDR3 reads CASSIGPYEQYF. The CDR3, as DNA: TGTGCCAGTTCTATCGGTCCCTACGAGCAGTACTTC.

The V gene is TRBV6-1, the J gene TRBJ2-7, with 10 bases fitting TRBD2. Germline V gene data show CDR1 as MNHNS and CDR2 as SASEGT. The length of the CDR3 is 15 residues. V trimming: 2 bases; J trimming: 5 bases; junction bases outside the gene matches: 6. The CDR3 spells CASSEMSSGRNEQYF. CDR3 nucleotide sequence: TGTGCCAGCAGTGAAATGTCTAGCGGGAGAAACGAGCAGTACTTC.

This clone was recorded a few times. The chain joins TRBV30 to TRBJ1-3; 8 nucleotides align to TRBD1. Germline-derived CDR1 and CDR2 are GTSNPN and SVGIG (reference sequence). The V gene end was trimmed by 2 bases and the J gene end by 4 bases; junction bases not matched to a gene: 7. The CDR3 has 15 amino acids. CDR3 DNA sequence: TGTGCCTGGAGTTCGACAGGGGCGGGAGGAAACACCATATATTTT. It encodes CAWSSTGAGGNTIYF.

V and J are TRBV7-8 and TRBJ1-3; possibly TRBD1 for D (6 bases). CDR3 length: 16 residues. Germline V gives CDR1 SGHVS, CDR2 FQNEAQ. Between the trimmed V and J ends, which lost 5 bases and 2 bases, there was a span of 16 bases. This CDR3 reads CASSALGGAPGNTIYF. DNA for the CDR3: TGTGCCAGCAGCGCCCTGGGGGGGGCTCCTGGAAACACCATATATTTT.

V is TRBV18 and J is TRBJ1-1; 7 bases agree with TRBD1. CDR1 is KGHSH and CDR2 is LQKENI in the germline V gene. CDR3 length: 14 amino acids. The trim removed 4 bases at V and 5 bases at J, leaving 7 bases unmatched. CDR3 DNA: TGTGCCAGCTCACTTCAAACAGGGGTGACTGAAGCTTTCTTT. It specifies CASSLQTGVTEAFF.

The chain has TRBV10-3 and TRBJ1-4; D remains unclear. V lost 6 bases, J lost 8 bases, and 13 bases lay in between. Germline CDR1 is ENHRY and CDR2 is SYGVKD. This CDR3 is built from 13 residues. The CDR3 sequence is CAIRGGQAEKLFF. In DNA, the CDR3 is TGTGCCATCAGGGGAGGCCAGGCGGAAAAACTGTTTTTT.

This chain joins TRBV5-1 and TRBJ2-2, with 15 bases lining up with TRBD2. Germline assignment: CDR1 SGHRS and CDR2 YFSETQ. The length of the CDR3 is 19 residues. Trimming at V came to 4 bases and at J to 4 bases, leaving 11 bases not matched to a gene. The chain's CDR3 is CASSLYGTSGRPLTGELFF. CDR3 DNA sequence: TGCGCCAGCAGCCTGTACGGGACTAGCGGGAGGCCCCTCACCGGGGAGCTGTTTTTT. Drawing the rest from reference TRBV5-1 and TRBJ2-2, the complete variable domain is KAGVTQTPRYLIKTRGQQVTLSCSPISGHRSVSWYQQTPGQGLQFLFEYFSETQRNKGNFPGRFSGRQFSNSRSEMNVSTLELGDSALYLCASSLYGTSGRPLTGELFFGEGSRLTVL.